This TCR beta chain was documented in a study of cytomegalovirus exposure and HLA in healthy donors. Study findings and constraints: Reported findings show TCR beta sequences accurately forecast HLA-A and HLA-B alleles in most subjects.

The PCR made use of 60 Vbeta and 13 Jbeta primers. Here immunoSEQ multiplex PCR was the method, and the copy in TCRdb shows in-frame clones only, minus some. Here the sample spans over 150,000 clones, roughly 80% being singletons. A word on this clone: Its antigen remains unknown.

Germline V CDR1 and CDR2: SGHRS, YFSETQ. V lost 0 bases and J lost 6, with 9 bases in between. The CDR3 has 13 residues. This sequence joins TRBV5-1 and TRBJ1-1, with D unclear. This receptor was obtained from a male donor in good health and CMV-seronegative. Sequenced sample: PBMCs. The CDR3 spells CASSLGSGAEAFF. CDR3 DNA sequence: TGCGCCAGCAGCTTGGGTTCGGGAGCTGAAGCTTTCTTT. The full variable domain, with the rest looked up from reference TRBV5-1 and TRBJ1-1, is KAGVTQTPRYLIKTRGQQVTLSCSPISGHRSVSWYQQTPGQGLQFLFEYFSETQRNKGNFPGRFSGRQFSNSRSEMNVSTLELGDSALYLCASSLGSGAEAFFGQGTRLTVV.